The present T cell receptor (beta chain) was sequenced within a study of shared clonotypes between healthy human individuals. Across the whole study: CD4 naive and memory got three plates each, CD8 naive two, CD8 memory one. Study-level points and caveats: The study found lower generation probabilities in non-shared clonotypes than in those shared by all four donors.

Some clones are missing from TCRdb's copy, which holds only in-frame ones; the method was immunoSEQ multiplex PCR. The sample yields a few million clones, 92% seen once. CD4+ cell separation produced CD45RA+ naive and CD45RA-negative memory subsets. Germline values: CDR1 LNHDA, CDR2 SQIVND (reference sequence). The ends lost 5 bases at V and 7 bases at J; junction bases unmatched: 12. The CDR3 sequence is 16 residues long. Comments on this clone: Its antigen is still unknown.

The source is a young man in good health. Some clones in this sample may be carry-over from other donors' samples. This chain uses TRBV19 with TRBJ2-1; 9 nucleotides match TRBD2. Sample: naive CD4+ T cells from PBMCs. Regarding subset: CD45RA+ positively selected. The CDR3 sequence is CASSFWGGRERNEQFF. DNA for the CDR3: TGTGCCAGTAGTTTCTGGGGCGGGAGGGAGAGGAATGAGCAGTTCTTC. Full variable domain (remainder filled in from reference TRBV19 and TRBJ2-1): DGGITQSPKYLFRKEGQNVTLSCEQNLNHDAMYWYRQDPGQGLRLIYYSQIVNDFQKGDIAEGYSVSREKKESFPLTVTSAQKNPTAFYLCASSFWGGRERNEQFFGPGTRLTVL.